The entry below describes one TCR beta chain. Its antigen is unidentified. The V gene lost 1 base and the J gene lost 1 base, with 12 bases spanning the gap. Germline V lookup: CDR1 SGHTA, CDR2 FQGNSA. CDR3 length: 16 residues. The sample comes from a study of T cell responses to AZD1222 COVID-19 vaccine. On the study more broadly: The analysis combined second doses at about 4 or about 12 weeks.

Sequencing used immunoSEQ multiplex PCR; TCRdb keeps in-frame clones, though not all of them. Of 120,000 or so clones in the sample, about 89% were seen once. Study-wide results and limits: The reported proportion of spike-specific TCRs targeting unmutated variant regions was nearly half. Among the donors, most were white British and more were female, and clonal diversity was possibly underestimated.

Sequencing was performed on peripheral blood, taken on day 0 of AZD1222 vaccination. This chain connects TRBV7-2 to TRBJ2-3; perhaps TRBD2 as D (5 bases). The source is an adult in good health. CDR3 DNA: TGTGCCAGCAGCTTAGGTGTAGCAGCGGGCACAGATACGCAGTATTTT. This encodes CASSLGVAAGTDTQYF. Complete variable domain (other parts from reference TRBV7-2 and TRBJ2-3): GAGVSQSPSNKVTEKGKDVELRCDPISGHTALYWYRQSLGQGLEFLIYFQGNSAPDKSGLPSDRFSAERTGGSVSTLTIQRTQQEDSAVYLCASSLGVAAGTDTQYFGPGTRLTVL.